This TCR beta chain was captured in a study of blood T cell repertoires in COVID-19. Study in general: Collection of acute and convalescent COVID-19 samples took place in the United States, Italy and Spain. PBMCs, B-cell-depleted T cells, or T cells were the source of the cDNA or gDNA that made up the material.

Per the authors' pipeline: Reference gene primer amplification in the assay estimated nucleated cell counts. The data were produced by immunoSEQ multiplex PCR, yet TCRdb's version contains in-frame clones alone and is incomplete. V and J calls and clone size come straight from that table; D and trimming were deduced from the DNA. The sample includes about 140,000 clones, around 83% of them seen just once. This CDR3 has 15 residues. Trimming left V 2 bases short and J 0 bases short, with 8 bases between. The germline gives CDR1 MNHEY, CDR2 SVGAGI. This chain joins TRBV6-5 and TRBJ2-1; maybe TRBD2 (5 bases). The receptor's source is a human donor in a cohort sampled during active COVID-19. Material for sequencing was peripheral blood. CDR3 sequence (DNA): TGTGCCAGCAGTTACGAGGGTCCCTCCTACAATGAGCAGTTCTTC. It yields the protein CASSYEGPSYNEQFF.